Below, 17 T cell receptor beta chains from the same sample are listed, as sequenced in a study of identical twins. Each CDR3 protein gets one entry after TCRdb re-called the 5' RACE reads with MiXCR. Of 600,000 to 700,000 distinct CDR3 sequences in the sample, over 20% were seen once. These records were also assigned to another study, of T cells expressing NK-cell markers.

The sequenced sample consisted of PBMCs. These TCRs come from a woman aged 18-29 years in good health.

This clonotype was counted only a few times. The chain carries TRBV20-1 and TRBJ2-7; 13 nucleotides match TRBD2. J was trimmed by 2 bases and V by 2 bases; bases with no gene match: 6. This CDR3 has 16 amino acids. From germline, CDR1 is DFQATT and CDR2 SNEGSKA (reference sequence). The CDR3 sequence is CSARRLAGGFAYEQYF. The CDR3 nucleotides are TGCAGTGCTAGAAGACTAGCGGGGGGCTTCGCCTACGAGCAGTACTTC.

This clonotype was seen repeatedly, ten times or more. The gene calls are TRBV12-3 or TRBV12-4 and TRBJ2-1; D remains ambiguous. The CDR3 has 12 residues. Trimming took off 5 bases at V and 9 bases at J, with 11 bases between the two ends. The CDR3 coding sequence is TGTGCCAGCAGTAGACTTCGCGGTGAGCAGTTCTTC. As protein: CASSRLRGEQFF.

In its sample, this clonotype was seen once. This chain links TRBV15 with TRBJ2-1; D unresolved. The germline CDR1 and CDR2 sequences are LNHNV and YYDKDF (reference sequence). V was clipped by 0 bases and J by 9 bases, with 15 bases between them. This CDR3 comprises 15 residues. As DNA, the CDR3 is TGTGCCACCAGCAGAGATGTGGAGTTCTCTGGTGAGCAGTTCTTC. Residues: CATSRDVEFSGEQFF.

As DNA, the CDR3 is TGTGCCAGCAGCTGGGGAGGATCCAGCACAGATACGCAGTATTTT. It specifies CASSWGGSSTDTQYF. The gene calls are TRBV5-6 and TRBJ2-3; possibly TRBD2 for D (6 bases). V lost 3 bases and J 0 bases, leaving 11 bases between the germline ends. This CDR3 region has 15 residues. Germline V CDR1 and CDR2: SGHDT, YYEEEE.

There are a few counts of this clonotype. The rearrangement links TRBV5-5 to TRBJ1-1; D is ambiguous. Germline CDR1 and CDR2: SGHKS and YYEKEE (reference sequence). V was cut by 4 bases and J by 0 bases, with 13 bases left in between. The CDR3 covers 15 residues. CDR3 protein: CASSPWASMNTEAFF. In nucleotides, the CDR3 is TGTGCCAGCAGCCCGTGGGCCAGTATGAACACTGAAGCTTTCTTT.

The CDR3, as DNA: TGTGCCTCCAAGCCACGCGCCAACAGCCCAGGAGAGACCCAGTACTTC. It is translated as CASKPRANSPGETQYF. The chain couples TRBV30 to TRBJ2-5; D not resolved. The V gene's germline CDR1 is GTSNPN and CDR2 SVGIG (reference sequence). Trimming left V 7 bases short and J 4 bases short, with 25 bases between. The CDR3 has 16 amino acids.

This sequence joins TRBV10-3 and TRBJ2-3, with a tentative D call TRBD2 (6 bases). CDR1 and CDR2 from the germline V gene are ENHRY and SYGVKD. The CDR3 loop spans 16 amino acids. Trimming left V 3 bases short and J 2 bases short, with 15 bases between. The CDR3 DNA sequence: TGTGCCATCAGTGAAACCATAGCGGATTACACAGATACGCAGTATTTT. Protein: CAISETIADYTDTQYF.

The chain is built from TRBV5-1 and TRBJ1-1, with 9 bases identical to TRBD1. V lost 0 bases and J lost 4; bases outside the gene matches: 7. Germline loops: CDR1 SGHRS, CDR2 YFSETQ. The CDR3 totals 16 residues. CDR3 bases: TGCGCCAGCAGCTTGGCCGGGACAGGGTTGGCCACTGAAGCTTTCTTT. Protein: CASSLAGTGLATEAFF.

The V call is TRBV5-1, the J call TRBJ2-1; no reliable D call. The germline V gene encodes CDR1 SGHRS and CDR2 YFSETQ. The CDR3 loop spans 11 amino acids. The V end was cut by 3 bases, the J end by 13 bases, with 11 bases between. The CDR3 here is CASSWRLKQFF. The CDR3 DNA is TGCGCCAGCAGCTGGCGACTGAAACAGTTCTTC.

V and J are TRBV3-1 and TRBJ1-1, with D maybe TRBD1 (5 bases). Trimming pared 4 bases from V and 3 bases from J, leaving 12 bases between. The germline gives CDR1 LGHDT, CDR2 YNNKEL (reference sequence). The CDR3 is 14 amino acids. In DNA, the CDR3 is TGTGCCAGCAGCCCAGCAGGGACGGACACTGAAGCTTTCTTT. The encoded protein is CASSPAGTDTEAFF.

In its sample, this clonotype was seen a few times. The V call is TRBV5-1, the J call TRBJ1-2; 12 bases match TRBD1. J gave up 6 bases and V 4 bases, and 7 bases lay outside the gene matches. The CDR3 loop spans 15 amino acids. CDR1 is SGHRS, CDR2 YFSETQ, per germline. CDR3 sequence: CASSQTGTGGDGYTF. CDR3 DNA sequence: TGCGCCAGCAGCCAAACCGGGACAGGGGGCGATGGCTACACCTTC.

This clonotype was counted a few times. This chain links TRBV6-2 or TRBV6-3 with TRBJ1-2, with D perhaps TRBD1 (6 bases). The germline V gene encodes CDR1 MNHEY and CDR2 SVGEGT. Between the trimmed V and J ends, which lost 7 bases and 3 bases, there was a span of 12 bases. The CDR3 loop spans 13 amino acids. The CDR3 DNA reads TGTGCCAGCACCGTACAGGGCGACTATGGCTACACCTTC. It encodes CASTVQGDYGYTF.

Many counts were recorded for this clonotype. The chain is built from TRBV3-1 and TRBJ2-2, with D possibly TRBD2 on 5 matching bases. V was trimmed by 6 bases and J by 5 bases, leaving 7 bases between them. CDR1 is LGHDT, CDR2 YNNKEL, per germline (reference sequence). CDR3 size: 12 residues. The CDR3 is CASSWETGELFF. Here the CDR3 DNA reads TGTGCCAGCAGTTGGGAGACCGGGGAGCTGTTTTTT.

The CDR3 spells CASSRDPGTGELFF. The CDR3 coding sequence is TGTGCCAGCAGCCGGGACCCTGGGACCGGGGAGCTGTTTTTT. The gene calls are TRBV25-1 and TRBJ2-2; D could derive from TRBD1 or TRBD2 (5 bases each). The V gene's germline CDR1 is MGHDK and CDR2 SYGVNS. Trimming removed 6 bases from V and 5 bases from J, with 13 bases in between. The length of the CDR3 is 14 residues.

This clonotype has a handful of counts. The V gene is TRBV7-8, the J gene TRBJ2-2; 11 positions match TRBD2. V lost 1 base, J lost 7 bases, and 5 bases stayed unmatched. Germline V gene data show CDR1 as SGHVS and CDR2 as FQNEAQ. This CDR3 spans 16 amino acids. The CDR3 is CASSLGLAGGVGELFF. The CDR3 DNA reads TGTGCCAGCAGCTTAGGTCTAGCGGGAGGTGTCGGGGAGCTGTTTTTT.

The table lists this clonotype with a few counts. The chain carries TRBV12-3 or TRBV12-4 and TRBJ2-3; D is undetermined. V shed 5 bases and J shed 0 bases, with 12 bases lying between them. This CDR3 comprises 15 residues. The CDR3: CASSKSGASTDTQYF. DNA for the CDR3: TGTGCCAGCAGTAAATCCGGAGCTAGCACAGATACGCAGTATTTT.

The chain recombines TRBV5-1 with TRBJ2-5; possible D gene TRBD2, 7 bases. This CDR3 comprises 15 residues. The ends were cut back, 1 base at V and 5 bases at J, with 15 bases in the middle. Germline V CDR1 and CDR2: SGHRS, YFSETQ. CDR3 DNA sequence: TGCGCCAGCAGCTTGTGGGCGGGGGCCTGGGAGACCCAGTACTTC. Translated: CASSLWAGAWETQYF.